This entry describes one T cell receptor beta chain. This sample is part of a study of blood T cell repertoires in COVID-19. Generated by immunoSEQ multiplex PCR, the TCRdb table keeps only in-frame clones and is missing some. The table records roughly 30,000 clones, 88% of them present only once. CDR3 size: 16 residues. Germline V CDR1 and CDR2: MNHEY, SMNVEV (reference sequence). V dropped 3 bases and J dropped 6; count of bases not matched to a gene: 8. This rearrangement joins TRBV27 to TRBJ2-1; TRBD1 aligns across 10 bases. This receptor was identified in a human donor in a cohort sampled during active COVID-19. Sequenced: peripheral blood. CDR3 DNA: TGTGCCAGCAGTTTCCCTACGGGACAGGGGCCCAATGAGCAGTTCTTC. Its protein product is CASSFPTGQGPNEQFF.